This T cell receptor beta chain was sequenced for a study of response to subunit inactivated influenza vaccine. Study-wide results and caveats: Each seasonal influenza vaccination, the authors suggested, recruits few new T cells.

V trimming: 5 bases; J trimming: 5 bases; junction bases outside the gene matches: 6. This CDR3 contains 14 residues. Germline lookup yields CDR1 DFQATT and CDR2 SNEGSKA (reference sequence). TCRdb passed the RT-PCR reads through MiXCR, listing each CDR3 protein once. The sample includes about 830,000 distinct CDR3 sequences, around a sixth of them seen just once. This clonotype has at least ten counts. Its antigen remains unknown. The sequenced sample was PBMCs from blood, obtained roughly 5 days after vaccination. This clonotype originated in a man aged 50-60 years who received an inactivated influenza vaccine. The chain carries TRBV20-1 and TRBJ2-3; TRBD2 matches 11 bases. CDR3 in DNA: TGCAGTGCTGGTAGCGGGGGGGCGAAAGATACGCAGTATTTT. Translating it yields CSAGSGGAKDTQYF.